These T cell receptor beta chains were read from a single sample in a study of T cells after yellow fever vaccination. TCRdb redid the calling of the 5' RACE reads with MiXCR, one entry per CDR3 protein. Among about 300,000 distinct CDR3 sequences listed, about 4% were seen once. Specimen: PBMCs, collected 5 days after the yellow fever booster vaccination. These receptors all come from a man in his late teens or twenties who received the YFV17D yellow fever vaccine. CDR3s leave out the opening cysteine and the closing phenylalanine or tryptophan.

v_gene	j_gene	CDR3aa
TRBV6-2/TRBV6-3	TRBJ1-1	ASSSSWGNTEAF
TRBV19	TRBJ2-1	ASSVRRGGNEQF
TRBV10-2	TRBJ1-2	ASSDRVVYGYT
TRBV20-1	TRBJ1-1	SASEIPAEAF
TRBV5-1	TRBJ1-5	ASSSGPTGNHQPQH
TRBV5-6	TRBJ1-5	ASSAGTGGLQPQH
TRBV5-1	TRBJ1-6	ASSAKQGLRPPLH
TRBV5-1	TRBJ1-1	ASSFESDGYTEAF
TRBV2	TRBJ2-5	ASSGEKTQY
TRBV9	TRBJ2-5	ASSDAPGTGRETQY
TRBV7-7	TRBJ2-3	ASSLQGAPTDTQY
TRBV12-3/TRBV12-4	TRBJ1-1	ASRTGPPSTEAF
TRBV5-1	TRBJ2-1	ASSSGNGGSYNEQF
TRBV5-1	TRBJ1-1	ASSLNGGSETEAF
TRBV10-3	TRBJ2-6	AISVTSGANVLT
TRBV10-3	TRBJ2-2	ATGDTGELF
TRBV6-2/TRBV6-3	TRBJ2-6	ASGLAGANVLT
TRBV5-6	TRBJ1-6	ASRDSTGGRYNSPLH
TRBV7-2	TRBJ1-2	ASSLAGSGGYT
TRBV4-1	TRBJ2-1	ASSHKRGQGVGEQF
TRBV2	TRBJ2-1	ASRSAASEEQF
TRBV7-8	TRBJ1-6	ASSLAMPDNSPLH
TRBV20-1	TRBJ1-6	SARDRAGENSPLH
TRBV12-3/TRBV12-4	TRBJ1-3	ASSLLQDSGNTIY
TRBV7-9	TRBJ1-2	ASSVGGTGVYGYT
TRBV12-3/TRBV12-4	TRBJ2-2	ASSGHPGELF
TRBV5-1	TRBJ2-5	ASSILAGGETQY
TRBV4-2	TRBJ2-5	ASSQDHGRGETQY
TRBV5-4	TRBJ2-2	ASTLGTELNTGELF
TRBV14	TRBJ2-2	ASSQAGGSHTGELF
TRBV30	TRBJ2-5	AWSEMGAWGETQY
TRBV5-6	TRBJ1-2	ASSLGQGTPYGYT
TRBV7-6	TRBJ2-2	ASSLTLAGGRTGELF
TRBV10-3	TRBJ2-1	AIKQGNTDYEQF
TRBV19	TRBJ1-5	ASRSTGEGNQPQH
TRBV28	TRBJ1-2	ASSSFRHTKMGGYT
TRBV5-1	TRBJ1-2	ASSSSGTLYGYT
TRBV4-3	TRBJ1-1	ASSYYNRDHTEAF
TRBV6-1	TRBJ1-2	ASSLLGMEDYT
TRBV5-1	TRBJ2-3	ASSLVVGGGSTDTQY
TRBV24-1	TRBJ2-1	ATAGGTSGYNEQF
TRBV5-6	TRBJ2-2	ASSSGHTGELF
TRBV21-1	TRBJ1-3	ASSKEDSLFSGNTIY
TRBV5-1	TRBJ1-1	ASSTLAVGTEAF
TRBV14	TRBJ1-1	ASSQDRSTEAF
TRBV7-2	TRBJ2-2	ASSFLFPGSAGELF
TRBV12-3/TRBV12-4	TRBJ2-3	ASSFRIRLTDTQY
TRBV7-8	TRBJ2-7	ASSLGGTPFVEQY
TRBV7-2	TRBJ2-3	ASSLALSRGRGDTQY
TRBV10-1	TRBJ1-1	ASSSDTNTEAF
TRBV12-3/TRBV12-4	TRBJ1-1	ASSFFRETEAF
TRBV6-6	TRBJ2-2	ASTRGRGTGELF
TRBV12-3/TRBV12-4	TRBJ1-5	ASGQGVNSNQPQH
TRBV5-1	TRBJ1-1	ASSSRTANTEAF
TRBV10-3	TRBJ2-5	AISELASGYQETQY